The clone carrying this TCR beta chain turned up a few times. Genomic DNA templated the TCR beta VDJ and CDR3 profiling. TCRdb processed the reads anew with MiXCR; each CDR3 protein has one entry. This table holds about 210,000 distinct CDR3 sequences, 30% to 35% found once. V gave up 3 bases and J gave up 2 bases; unmatched junction bases: 1. CDR1 is LNHNV, CDR2 YYDKDF, per germline (reference sequence). CDR3 size: 14 residues. The sample belongs to a study of CD8+CD57+ T cells in acquired aplastic anemia. The chain carries TRBV15 and TRBJ1-3; 7 bases fit TRBD1. This clonotype was sampled from a human donor in good health, serving as a control. Sequencing used sorted CD4+, CD8+, or CD8+CD57+ T cells (not recorded which) from PBMCs. The CDR3 coding sequence is TGTGCCACCAGCAGGAGGGGGCCTGGAAACACCATATATTTT. Its translation is CATSRRGPGNTIYF.